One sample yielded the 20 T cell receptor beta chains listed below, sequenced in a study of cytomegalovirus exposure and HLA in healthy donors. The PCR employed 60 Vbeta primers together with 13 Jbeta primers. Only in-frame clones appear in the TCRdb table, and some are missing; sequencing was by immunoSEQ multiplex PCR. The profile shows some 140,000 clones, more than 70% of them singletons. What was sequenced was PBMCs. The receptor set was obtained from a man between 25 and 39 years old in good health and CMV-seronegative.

CDR3 DNA sequence: TGTGCCTGGGCTTCCTACGAGCAGTACTTC. Translation: CAWASYEQYF. The chain is built from TRBV7-3 and TRBJ2-7; the D is unclear. This CDR3 has 10 amino acids. From germline, CDR1 is SGHTA and CDR2 FQGTGA. The V and J ends lost 11 bases and 1 base respectively, with 6 bases between them.

The CDR3 sequence is CASSHGTAGGTDTQYF. The DNA for the CDR3 is TGCGCCAGCAGCCACGGGACAGCGGGAGGGACAGATACGCAGTATTTT. The gene calls are TRBV5-1 and TRBJ2-3, with 10 bases lining up with TRBD2. V dropped 4 bases and J dropped 3; count of bases not matched to a gene: 8. This CDR3 contains 16 residues. From germline, CDR1 is SGHRS and CDR2 YFSETQ. The entire variable domain, with the rest obtained from reference TRBV5-1 and TRBJ2-3, is as follows: KAGVTQTPRYLIKTRGQQVTLSCSPISGHRSVSWYQQTPGQGLQFLFEYFSETQRNKGNFPGRFSGRQFSNSRSEMNVSTLELGDSALYLCASSHGTAGGTDTQYFGPGTRLTVL.

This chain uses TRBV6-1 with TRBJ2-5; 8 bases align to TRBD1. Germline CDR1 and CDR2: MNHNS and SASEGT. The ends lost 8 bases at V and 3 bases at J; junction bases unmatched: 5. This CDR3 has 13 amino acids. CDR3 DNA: TGTGCCAGCGGGACAGGCCGAAAAGAGACCCAGTACTTC. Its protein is CASGTGRKETQYF.

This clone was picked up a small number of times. As DNA, the CDR3 is TGTGCCTGGAGTGTCGACACCGGGGAGCTGTTTTTT. Its translation: CAWSVDTGELFF. The genes are TRBV30 and TRBJ2-2, with unresolved D. The CDR3 spans 12 residues. V shed 0 bases and J shed 3 bases, with 2 bases lying between them. Germline V gene lookup returns CDR1 GTSNPN and CDR2 SVGIG (reference sequence).

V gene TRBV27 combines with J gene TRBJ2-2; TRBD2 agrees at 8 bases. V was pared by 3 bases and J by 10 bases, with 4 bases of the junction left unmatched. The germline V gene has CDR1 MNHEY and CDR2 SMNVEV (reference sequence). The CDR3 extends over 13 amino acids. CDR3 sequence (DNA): TGTGCCAGCAGTTTTAGCGGGGAGCTGGAGCTGTTTTTT. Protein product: CASSFSGELELFF.

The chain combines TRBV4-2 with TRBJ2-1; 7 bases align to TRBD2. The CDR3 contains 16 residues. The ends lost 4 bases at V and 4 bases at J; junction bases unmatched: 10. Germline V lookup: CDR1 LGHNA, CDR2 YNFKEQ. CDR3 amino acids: CASSLQRLAHYNEQFF. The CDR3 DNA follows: TGTGCCAGCAGCCTGCAGAGACTAGCCCATTACAATGAGCAGTTCTTC.

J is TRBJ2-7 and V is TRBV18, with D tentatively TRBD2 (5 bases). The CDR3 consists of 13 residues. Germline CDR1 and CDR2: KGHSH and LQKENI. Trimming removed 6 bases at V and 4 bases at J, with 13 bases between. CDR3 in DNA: TGTGCCAGCTCCCGGGGAGTCGAGTACGAGCAGTACTTC. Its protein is CASSRGVEYEQYF.

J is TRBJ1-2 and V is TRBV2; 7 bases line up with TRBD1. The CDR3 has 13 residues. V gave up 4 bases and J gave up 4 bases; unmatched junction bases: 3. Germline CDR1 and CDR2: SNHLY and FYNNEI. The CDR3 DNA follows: TGTGCCAGCAGTGGGGACAGATCCTATGGCTACACCTTC. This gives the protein CASSGDRSYGYTF.

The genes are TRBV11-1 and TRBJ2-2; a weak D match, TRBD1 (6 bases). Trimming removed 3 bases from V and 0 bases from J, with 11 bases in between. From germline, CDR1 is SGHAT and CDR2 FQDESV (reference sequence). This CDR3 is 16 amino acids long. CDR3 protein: CASSFGTTANTGELFF. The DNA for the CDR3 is TGTGCCAGCAGCTTTGGGACAACTGCGAACACCGGGGAGCTGTTTTTT.

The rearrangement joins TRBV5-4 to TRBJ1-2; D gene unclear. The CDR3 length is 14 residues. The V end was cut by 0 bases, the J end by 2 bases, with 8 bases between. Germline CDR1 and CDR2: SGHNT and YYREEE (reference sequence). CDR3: CASSLGGANYGYTF. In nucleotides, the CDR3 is TGTGCCAGCAGCTTGGGTGGAGCGAACTATGGCTACACCTTC.

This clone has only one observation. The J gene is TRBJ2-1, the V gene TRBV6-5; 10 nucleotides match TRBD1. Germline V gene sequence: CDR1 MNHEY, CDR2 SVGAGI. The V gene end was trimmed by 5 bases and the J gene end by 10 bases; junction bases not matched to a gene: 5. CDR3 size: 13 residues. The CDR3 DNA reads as TGTGCCAGCAGTCCGACAGGGGGCAGGGAGCAGTTCTTC. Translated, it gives CASSPTGGREQFF.

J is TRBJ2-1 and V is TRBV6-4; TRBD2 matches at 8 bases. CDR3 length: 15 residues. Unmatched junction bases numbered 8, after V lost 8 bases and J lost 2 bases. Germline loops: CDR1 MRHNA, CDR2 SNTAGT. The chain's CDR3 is CASSWTSRTYNEQFF. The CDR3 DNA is TGTGCCAGCTCTTGGACTAGCCGCACCTACAATGAGCAGTTCTTC.

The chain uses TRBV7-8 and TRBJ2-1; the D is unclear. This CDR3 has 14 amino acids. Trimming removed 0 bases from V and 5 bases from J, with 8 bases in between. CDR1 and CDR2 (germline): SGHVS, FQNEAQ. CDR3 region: CASSLAPQNNEQFF. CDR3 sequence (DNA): TGTGCCAGCAGCTTAGCACCGCAGAACAATGAGCAGTTCTTC.

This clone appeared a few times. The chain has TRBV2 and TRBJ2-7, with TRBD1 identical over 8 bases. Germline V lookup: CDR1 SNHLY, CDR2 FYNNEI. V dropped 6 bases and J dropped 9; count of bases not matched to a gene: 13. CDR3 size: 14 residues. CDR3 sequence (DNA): TGTGCCAGCAGGCGACAGGGGTTTTTGTCGGGGCAGTACTTC. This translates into CASRRQGFLSGQYF.

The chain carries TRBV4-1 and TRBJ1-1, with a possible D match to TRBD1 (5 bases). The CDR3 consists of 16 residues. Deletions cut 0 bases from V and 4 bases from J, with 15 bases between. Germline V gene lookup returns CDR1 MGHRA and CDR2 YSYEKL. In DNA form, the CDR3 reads TGCGCCAGCAGCCAAGATCAGGTGGTGGGGGGCACTGAAGCTTTCTTT. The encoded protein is CASSQDQVVGGTEAFF.

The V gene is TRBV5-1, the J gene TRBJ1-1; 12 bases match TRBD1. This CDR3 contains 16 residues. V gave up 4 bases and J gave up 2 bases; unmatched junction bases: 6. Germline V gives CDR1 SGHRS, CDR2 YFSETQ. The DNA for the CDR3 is TGCGCCAGCAGCGCCCCGGGACAGGGGGCTAACACTGAAGCTTTCTTT. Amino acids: CASSAPGQGANTEAFF.

CDR3 in DNA: TGTGCCAGCAGTGACTCGGCGGGAGTAGGGCACAATGAGCAGTTCTTC. Its protein is CASSDSAGVGHNEQFF. V and J are TRBV6-4 and TRBJ2-1, with 7 bases matching TRBD2. The germline V gene has CDR1 MRHNA and CDR2 SNTAGT. CDR3 size: 16 residues. With 0 bases clipped from V and 5 bases from J, the junction kept 7 bases outside the gene matches.

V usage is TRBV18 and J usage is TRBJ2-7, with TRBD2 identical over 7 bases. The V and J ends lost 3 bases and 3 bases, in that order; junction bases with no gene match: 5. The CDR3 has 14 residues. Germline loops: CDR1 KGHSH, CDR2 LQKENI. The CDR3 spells CASSPTSEIYEQYF. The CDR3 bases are TGTGCCAGCTCACCCACTAGCGAGATCTACGAGCAGTACTTC. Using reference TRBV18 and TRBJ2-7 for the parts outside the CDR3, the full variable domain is NAGVMQNPRHLVRRRGQEARLRCSPMKGHSHVYWYRQLPEEGLKFMVYLQKENIIDESGMPKERFSAEFPKEGPSILRIQQVVRGDSAAYFCASSPTSEIYEQYFGPGTRLTVT.

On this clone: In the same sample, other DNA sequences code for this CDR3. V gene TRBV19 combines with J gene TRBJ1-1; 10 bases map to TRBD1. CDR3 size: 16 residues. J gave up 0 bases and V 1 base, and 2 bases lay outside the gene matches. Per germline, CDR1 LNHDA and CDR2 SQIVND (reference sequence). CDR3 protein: CASSIGDRGMNTEAFF. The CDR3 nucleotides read TGTGCCAGTAGTATAGGGGACAGGGGCATGAACACTGAAGCTTTCTTT.

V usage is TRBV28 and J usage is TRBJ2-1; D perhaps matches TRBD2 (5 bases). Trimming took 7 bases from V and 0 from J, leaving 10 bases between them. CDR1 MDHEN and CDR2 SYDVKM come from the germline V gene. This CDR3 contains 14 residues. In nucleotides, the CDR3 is TGTGCCAGCACTCCTAGCAGCTCCTACAATGAGCAGTTCTTC. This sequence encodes CASTPSSSYNEQFF.